Listed below are T cell receptor beta chains from one sample, sequenced in a study of PD-1 blockade in classical Hodgkin lymphoma. Using immunoSEQ multiplex PCR, the repertoire was profiled, and TCRdb retains in-frame clones only, with some absent. The repertoire holds 20,000 to 25,000 clones, with roughly 94% as singletons. The sequencing input was peripheral blood mononuclear cells (PBMCs). Receptors originate from a human donor with classical Hodgkin lymphoma. The CDR3 runs from the conserved cysteine through the conserved F or W. The D gene is left open where the match is weak. Not every row has a clone size; where given, it reads once, few, many or a size class.

j_call | clone_size | cdr3_length | d_call | v_call | cdr3_aa | cdr3_nt
TRBJ2-5 | once | 12 | TRBD2 | TRBV4-1 | CASSREGETQYF | TGCGCCAGCAGCCGGGAGGGGGAGACCCAGTACTTC
TRBJ1-1 | - | 13 | - | TRBV4-3 | CASRVERNTEAFF | TGCGCCAGCAGGGTTGAAAGGAACACTGAAGCTTTCTTT
TRBJ2-2 | - | 13 | TRBD1 | TRBV19 | CASSDRVSGELFF | TGTGCCAGTAGTGACAGGGTTTCCGGGGAGCTGTTTTTT
TRBJ2-1 | - | 15 | TRBD2 | TRBV28 | CASSLLAGGPNEQFF | TGTGCCAGCAGTTTACTTGCGGGGGGGCCGAATGAGCAGTTCTTC
TRBJ1-3 | - | 13 | - | TRBV10-1 | CASSQDSGNTIYF | TGCGCCAGCAGTCAGGATTCTGGAAACACCATATATTTT
TRBJ1-2 | - | 17 | - | TRBV30 | CAWSLGGGFKFGYGYTF | TGTGCCTGGAGTCTGGGTGGTGGATTTAAATTTGGCTATGGCTACACCTTC
TRBJ1-1 | - | 11 | - | TRBV20-1 | CSARYVTEAFF | TGCAGTGCTAGATACGTCACTGAAGCTTTCTTT
TRBJ1-4 | - | 18 | TRBD1 | TRBV4-3 | CASSQAPSSGQEGEKLFF | TGCGCCAGCAGCCAAGCCCCTAGTTCCGGACAGGAGGGTGAAAAACTGTTTTTT
TRBJ2-7 | - | 13 | - | TRBV7-2 | CASSLTHLYEQYF | TGTGCCAGCAGCTTAACCCATTTATACGAGCAGTACTTC
TRBJ2-5 | once | 14 | - | TRBV7-3 | CASSSSGTKETQYF | TGTGCCAGCAGCTCCTCCGGGACCAAAGAGACCCAGTACTTC